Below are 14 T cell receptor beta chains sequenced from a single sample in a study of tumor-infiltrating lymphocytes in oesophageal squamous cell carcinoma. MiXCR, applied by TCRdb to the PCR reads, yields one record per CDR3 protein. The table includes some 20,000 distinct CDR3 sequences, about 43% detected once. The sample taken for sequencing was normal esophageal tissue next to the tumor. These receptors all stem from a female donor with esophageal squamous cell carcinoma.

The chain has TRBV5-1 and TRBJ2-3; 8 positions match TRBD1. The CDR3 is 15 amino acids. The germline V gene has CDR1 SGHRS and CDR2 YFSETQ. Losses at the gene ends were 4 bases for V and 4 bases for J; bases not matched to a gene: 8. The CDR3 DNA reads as TGCGCCAGCAGCCCGAGGACAGGGAGCGCAGATACGCAGTATTTT. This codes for CASSPRTGSADTQYF.

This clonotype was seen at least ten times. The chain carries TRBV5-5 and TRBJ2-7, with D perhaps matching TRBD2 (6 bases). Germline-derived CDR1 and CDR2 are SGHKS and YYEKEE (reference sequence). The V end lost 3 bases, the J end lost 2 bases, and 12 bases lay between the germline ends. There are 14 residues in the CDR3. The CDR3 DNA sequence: TGTGCCAGCAGCTGGCTAGCGCAGACCTACGAGCAGTACTTC. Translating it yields CASSWLAQTYEQYF.

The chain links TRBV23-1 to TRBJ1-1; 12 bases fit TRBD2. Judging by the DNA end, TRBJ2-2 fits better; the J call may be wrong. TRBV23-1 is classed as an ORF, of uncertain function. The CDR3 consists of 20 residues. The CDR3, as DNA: TGCGCCAGCGACGGGAGGGACAGCCCGACTAGCGGGAGCCGGACCGGGGAGCTGTTTTTT. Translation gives CASDGRDSPTSGSRTGELFF.

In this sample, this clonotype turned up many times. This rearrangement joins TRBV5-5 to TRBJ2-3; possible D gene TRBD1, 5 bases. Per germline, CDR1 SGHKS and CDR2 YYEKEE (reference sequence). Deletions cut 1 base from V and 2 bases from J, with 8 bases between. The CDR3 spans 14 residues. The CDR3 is CASSLIRVTDTQYF. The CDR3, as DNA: TGTGCCAGCAGCTTGATCAGGGTCACAGATACGCAGTATTTT.

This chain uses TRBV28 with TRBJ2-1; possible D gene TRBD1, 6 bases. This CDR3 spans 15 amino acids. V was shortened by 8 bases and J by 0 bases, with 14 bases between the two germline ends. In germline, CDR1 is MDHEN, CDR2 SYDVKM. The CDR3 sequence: CASGYRASSYNEQFF. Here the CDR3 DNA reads TGTGCCAGCGGGTACAGGGCTAGCTCCTACAATGAGCAGTTCTTC. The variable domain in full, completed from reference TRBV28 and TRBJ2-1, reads DVKVTQSSRYLVKRTGEKVFLECVQDMDHENMFWYRQDPGLGLRLIYFSYDVKMKEKGDIPEGYSVSREKKERFSLILESASTNQTSMYLCASGYRASSYNEQFFGPGTRLTVL.

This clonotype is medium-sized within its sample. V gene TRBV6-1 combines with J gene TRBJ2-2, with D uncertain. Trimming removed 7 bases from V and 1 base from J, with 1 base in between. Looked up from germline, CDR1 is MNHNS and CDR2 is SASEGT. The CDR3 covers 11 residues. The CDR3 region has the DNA TGTGCCAGCAAGAACACCGGGGAGCTGTTTTTT. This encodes CASKNTGELFF.

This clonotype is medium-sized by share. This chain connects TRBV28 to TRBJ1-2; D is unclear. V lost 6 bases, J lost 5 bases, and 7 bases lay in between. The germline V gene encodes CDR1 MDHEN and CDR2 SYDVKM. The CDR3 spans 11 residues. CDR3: CASRVGYGYTF. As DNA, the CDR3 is TGTGCCAGCAGGGTTGGGTATGGCTACACCTTC.

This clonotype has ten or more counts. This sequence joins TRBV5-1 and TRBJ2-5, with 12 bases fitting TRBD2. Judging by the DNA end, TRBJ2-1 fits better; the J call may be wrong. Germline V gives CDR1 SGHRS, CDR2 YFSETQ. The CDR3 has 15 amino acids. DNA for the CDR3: TGCGCCAGCAGGTTGACTAGCGGGAGTAGTAATGAGCAGTTCTTC. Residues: CASRLTSGSSNEQFF.

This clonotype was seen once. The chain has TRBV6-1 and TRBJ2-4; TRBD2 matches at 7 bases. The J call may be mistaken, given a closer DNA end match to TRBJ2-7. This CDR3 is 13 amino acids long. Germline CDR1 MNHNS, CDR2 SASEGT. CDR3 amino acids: CASWKGLLYEQYF. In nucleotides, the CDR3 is TGTGCCAGCTGGAAGGGACTACTCTACGAGCAGTACTTC.

Here the CDR3 DNA reads TGTGCCAGCAGCTGCCAACTAGGGGGATCAGAGACCCAGTACTTC. This translates into CASSCQLGGSETQYF. The chain uses TRBV7-3 and TRBJ2-5; possible D gene TRBD1, 6 bases. V lost 4 bases and J lost 4, with 16 bases in between. The length of the CDR3 is 15 residues. Germline loops: CDR1 SGHTA, CDR2 FQGTGA.

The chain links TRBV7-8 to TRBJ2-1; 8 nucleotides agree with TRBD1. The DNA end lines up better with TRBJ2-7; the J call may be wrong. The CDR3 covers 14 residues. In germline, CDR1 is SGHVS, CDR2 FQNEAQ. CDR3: CASSARQGIDEQYF. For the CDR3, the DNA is TGTGCCAGCAGCGCAAGACAGGGGATCGACGAGCAGTACTTC.

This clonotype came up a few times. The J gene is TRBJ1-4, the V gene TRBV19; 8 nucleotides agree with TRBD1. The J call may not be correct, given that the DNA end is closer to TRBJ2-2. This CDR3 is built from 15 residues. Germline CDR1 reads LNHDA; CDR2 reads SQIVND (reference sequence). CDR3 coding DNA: TGTGCCAGTAGTGTTGACAGGGGACCGACCGGGGAGCTGTTTTTT. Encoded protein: CASSVDRGPTGELFF.

The CDR3 region has the DNA TGTGCCAGCAGCGTAGGCGACGGCAATGAGCAGTTCTTC. It codes for CASSVGDGNEQFF. The chain employs TRBV9 and TRBJ2-1; D gene unclear. This CDR3 has 13 amino acids. V lost 0 bases, J lost 6 bases, and 7 bases lay in between. CDR1 is SGDLS and CDR2 is YYNGEE in the germline V gene.

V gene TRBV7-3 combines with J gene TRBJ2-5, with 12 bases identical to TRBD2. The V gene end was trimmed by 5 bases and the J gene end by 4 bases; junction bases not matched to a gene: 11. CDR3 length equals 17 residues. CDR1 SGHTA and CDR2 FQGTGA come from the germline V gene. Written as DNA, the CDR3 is TGTGCCAGCAGCCCCCATAGTGGGACTAGCGGGCGAGAGACCCAGTACTTC. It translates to CASSPHSGTSGRETQYF.